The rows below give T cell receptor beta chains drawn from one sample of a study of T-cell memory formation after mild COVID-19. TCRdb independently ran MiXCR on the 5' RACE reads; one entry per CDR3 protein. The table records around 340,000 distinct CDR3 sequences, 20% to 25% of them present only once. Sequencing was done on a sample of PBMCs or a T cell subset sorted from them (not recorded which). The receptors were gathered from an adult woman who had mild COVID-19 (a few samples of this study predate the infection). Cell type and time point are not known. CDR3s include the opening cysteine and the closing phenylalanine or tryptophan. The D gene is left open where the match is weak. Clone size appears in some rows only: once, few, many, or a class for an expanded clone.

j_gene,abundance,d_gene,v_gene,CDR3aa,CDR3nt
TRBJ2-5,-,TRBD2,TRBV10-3,CAISESAGQETQYF,TGTGCCATCAGTGAGTCAGCGGGGCAAGAGACCCAGTACTTC
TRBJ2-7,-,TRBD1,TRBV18,CASSPTQGVYEQYF,TGTGCCAGCTCACCCACGCAGGGGGTCTACGAGCAGTACTTC
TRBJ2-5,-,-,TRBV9,CASSVGLVGTIQETQYF,TGTGCCAGCAGCGTAGGGCTAGTGGGTACTATCCAAGAGACCCAGTACTTC
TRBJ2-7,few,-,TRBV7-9,CASSSPPGLYEQYF,TGTGCCAGCAGCTCACCACCGGGACTCTACGAGCAGTACTTC
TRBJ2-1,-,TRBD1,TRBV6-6,CASSRTGVGPHEQFF,TGTGCCAGCAGCCGGACAGGGGTAGGTCCACATGAGCAGTTCTTC
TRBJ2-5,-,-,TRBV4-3,CASSSGMQGETQYF,TGCGCCAGCAGCTCCGGAATGCAGGGGGAGACCCAGTACTTC
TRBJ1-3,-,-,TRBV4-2,CASSQDAPASSGNTIYF,TGTGCCAGCAGCCAAGACGCTCCGGCTAGCTCTGGAAACACCATATATTTT
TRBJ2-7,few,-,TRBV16,CASSQLAPSSYEQYF,TGTGCCAGCAGCCAATTGGCTCCGAGCTCCTACGAGCAGTACTTC
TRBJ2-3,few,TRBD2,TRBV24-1,CATSDLTSGIEDTQYF,TGTGCCACCAGTGATTTGACTAGCGGGATTGAGGATACGCAGTATTTT
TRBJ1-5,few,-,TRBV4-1,CASSQTLYSNQPQHF,TGCGCCAGCAGCCAAACTCTATATAGCAATCAGCCCCAGCATTTT
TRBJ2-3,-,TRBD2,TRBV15,CATSRRGGAWPTDTQYF,TGTGCCACCAGCAGAAGGGGAGGGGCATGGCCCACAGATACGCAGTATTTT
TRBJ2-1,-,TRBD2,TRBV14,CASSHGLAGAEQFF,TGTGCCAGCAGCCATGGACTAGCGGGGGCTGAGCAGTTCTTC
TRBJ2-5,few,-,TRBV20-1,CSADMSQETQYF,TGCAGTGCCGACATGTCCCAAGAGACCCAGTACTTC
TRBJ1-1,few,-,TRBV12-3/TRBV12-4,CASSDRQDSTEAFF,TGTGCCAGCAGTGACCGACAGGATAGCACTGAAGCTTTCTTT
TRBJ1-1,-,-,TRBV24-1,CATSDLNGVAFF,TGTGCCACCAGTGATTTGAATGGCGTAGCTTTCTTT
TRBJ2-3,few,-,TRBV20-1,CSATLTGFTDTQYF,TGCAGTGCTACCCTTACAGGCTTCACAGATACGCAGTATTTT
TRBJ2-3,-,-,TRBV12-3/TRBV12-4,CASSLAEGASQYF,TGTGCCAGCAGTTTAGCGGAGGGTGCATCACAGTATTTT
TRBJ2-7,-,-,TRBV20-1,CSARDRDASYEQYF,TGCAGTGCTAGAGATCGGGACGCCTCCTACGAGCAGTACTTC
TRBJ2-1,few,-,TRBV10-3,CAISAFGGVTPYNEQFF,TGTGCCATCAGTGCCTTTGGCGGGGTCACCCCCTACAATGAGCAGTTCTTC
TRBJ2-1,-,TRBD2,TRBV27,CASRTGGVNEQFF,TGTGCCAGCAGGACGGGGGGGGTGAATGAGCAGTTCTTC
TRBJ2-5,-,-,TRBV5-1,CASSLAKGTLPETQYF,TGCGCCAGCAGCTTGGCTAAGGGGACCCTGCCGGAGACCCAGTACTTC
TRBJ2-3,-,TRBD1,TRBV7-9,CASSSDRAGTDTQYF,TGTGCCAGCAGCTCCGACAGGGCGGGCACAGATACGCAGTATTTT
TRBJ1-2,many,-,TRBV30,CAWTSGHTVGYGYTF,TGTGCCTGGACGTCCGGGCACACGGTGGGCTATGGCTACACCTTC
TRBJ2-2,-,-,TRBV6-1,CASSEVWNTGELFF,TGTGCCAGCAGTGAGGTTTGGAACACCGGGGAGCTGTTTTTT
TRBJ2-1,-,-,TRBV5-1,CASSLSAAHNEQFF,TGCGCCAGCAGCTTGAGCGCTGCTCACAATGAGCAGTTCTTC
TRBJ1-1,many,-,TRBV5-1,CASRLHTEAFF,TGCGCCAGCAGATTGCACACTGAAGCTTTCTTT
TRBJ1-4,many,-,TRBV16,CASSYWTNEKLFF,TGTGCCAGCAGCTACTGGACTAATGAAAAACTGTTTTTT
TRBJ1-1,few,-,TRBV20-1,CSARERGNTEAFF,TGCAGTGCTAGGGAGAGAGGGAACACTGAAGCTTTCTTT
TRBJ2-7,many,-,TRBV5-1,CASSLDPAAVSYEQYF,TGCGCCAGCAGCTTGGATCCAGCGGCGGTCTCCTACGAGCAGTACTTC
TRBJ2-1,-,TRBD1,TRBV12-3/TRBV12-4,CASSPGGVAWDNEQFF,TGTGCCAGCAGTCCAGGGGGAGTGGCTTGGGACAATGAGCAGTTCTTC
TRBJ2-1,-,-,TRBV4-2,CASSREAGSANEQFF,TGTGCCAGCAGCCGAGAAGCAGGGAGCGCCAATGAGCAGTTCTTC
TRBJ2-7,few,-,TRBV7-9,CASSSPNNEQYF,TGTGCCAGCAGCTCGCCCAACAACGAGCAGTACTTC
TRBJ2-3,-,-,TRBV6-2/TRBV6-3,CASSKATGLTDTQYF,TGTGCCAGCAGCAAAGCGACAGGACTCACAGATACGCAGTATTTT
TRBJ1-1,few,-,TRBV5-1,CASSLGPEGTEAFF,TGCGCCAGCAGCTTGGGCCCGGAGGGCACTGAAGCTTTCTTT
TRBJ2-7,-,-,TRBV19,CASSISLGYEQYF,TGTGCCAGTAGTATATCGTTAGGCTACGAGCAGTACTTC
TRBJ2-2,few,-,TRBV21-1,CASSKWRDGTNTGELFF,TGTGCCAGCAGCAAATGGAGGGACGGTACGAACACCGGGGAGCTGTTTTTT
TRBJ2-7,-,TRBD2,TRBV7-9,CASSLVAGADEQYF,TGTGCCAGCAGCTTAGTGGCGGGAGCGGACGAGCAGTACTTC
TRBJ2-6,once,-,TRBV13,CASNTLGSGANVLTF,TGTGCCAGCAATACCCTGGGATCTGGGGCCAACGTCCTGACTTTC
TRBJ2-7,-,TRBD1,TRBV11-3,CASSHRDRPYEQYF,TGTGCCAGCAGCCACCGGGACAGGCCATACGAGCAGTACTTC
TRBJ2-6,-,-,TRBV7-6,CASSLTSVQSSGANVLTF,TGTGCCAGCAGCTTAACCTCAGTACAGAGCTCTGGGGCCAACGTCCTGACTTTC
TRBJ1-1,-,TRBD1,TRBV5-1,CASSEGQGFPTEAFF,TGCGCCAGCAGCGAGGGACAGGGTTTTCCCACGGAAGCTTTCTTT
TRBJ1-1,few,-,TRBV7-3,CASSQLLRSTEAFF,TGTGCCAGCAGCCAATTACTCAGGAGCACTGAAGCTTTCTTT
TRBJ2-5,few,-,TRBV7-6,CATSSRQETQYF,TGTGCCACCAGCTCAAGGCAAGAGACCCAGTACTTC
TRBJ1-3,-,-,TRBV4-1,CASSPAGNTIYF,TGCGCCAGCAGTCCAGCGGGAAACACCATATATTTT
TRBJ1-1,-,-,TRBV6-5,CASSYIFLTNEGYLGAFF,TGTGCCAGCAGTTACATTTTTCTGACTAATGAGGGCTACCTTGGAGCTTTCTTT
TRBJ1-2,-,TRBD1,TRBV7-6,CASSLVTGGARGVGYTF,TGTGCCAGCAGCTTAGTGACAGGGGGCGCGAGAGGAGTTGGCTACACCTTC
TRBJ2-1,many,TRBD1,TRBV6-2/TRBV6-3,CATRLAGTAFF,TGTGCCACCCGTCTGGCCGGGACAGCGTTCTTC
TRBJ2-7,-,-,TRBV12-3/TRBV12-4,CASTRGRSHEQYF,TGTGCCAGCACCAGGGGACGGTCCCACGAGCAGTACTTC
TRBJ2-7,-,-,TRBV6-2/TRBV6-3,CASSYSRRAGNYEQYF,TGTGCCAGCAGTTACTCGCGACGGGCCGGGAACTACGAGCAGTACTTC
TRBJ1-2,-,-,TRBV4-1,CASSQLVGTRYGYTF,TGCGCCAGCAGCCAACTAGTCGGGACCCGCTATGGCTACACCTTC
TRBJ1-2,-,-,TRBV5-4,CASSLSGASGYTF,TGTGCCAGCAGCTTGTCGGGGGCTAGCGGCTACACCTTC
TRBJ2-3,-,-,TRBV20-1,CRARTARTQYF,TGCAGAGCTAGGACCGCGCGAACGCAGTATTTT